The rows below give T cell receptor beta chains drawn from one sample of a study of blood T cells in healthy people across ages. TCRdb re-derived calls from the 5' RACE reads in MiXCR, one entry per CDR3 protein. The profile covers about 1 million distinct CDR3 sequences, with roughly 45% appearing a single time and approximately 19% taken by the ten largest. Source material: blood. The receptors derive from a woman aged 60-75 years in good health. The CDR3 runs from the conserved cysteine through the conserved F or W. The D gene is left open where the match is weak. Where a row states a size, it is once, few, many or the class of an expanded clone; other rows omit it.

abundance	v_gene	d_gene	j_gene	CDR3aa	CDR3nt
.	TRBV24-1	TRBD2	TRBJ2-1	CATSVRGGGDEQFF	TGTGCCACCAGTGTTCGGGGGGGAGGGGATGAGCAGTTCTTC
.	TRBV29-1	TRBD2	TRBJ2-1	CSARGGLAGYEQFF	TGCAGCGCGCGAGGCGGACTAGCGGGATACGAGCAGTTCTTC
.	TRBV10-3	TRBD2	TRBJ2-7	CAISEGTSGRGLEQYF	TGTGCCATCAGTGAGGGGACTAGCGGGAGGGGCTTGGAGCAGTACTTC
.	TRBV7-9	.	TRBJ2-3	CASSSPLLATDTQYF	TGTGCCAGCAGCTCCCCCTTGTTAGCCACAGATACGCAGTATTTT
many	TRBV3-1	.	TRBJ1-2	CASSQVYSTNYGYTF	TGTGCCAGCAGCCAAGTTTACAGTACTAACTATGGCTACACCTTC
few	TRBV12-3/TRBV12-4	.	TRBJ1-2	CASTTGSYGYTF	TGTGCCAGCACCACCGGATCCTATGGCTACACCTTC
.	TRBV20-1	TRBD1	TRBJ2-5	CSASSGQGAETQYF	TGCAGTGCTAGCTCGGGACAGGGGGCCGAGACCCAGTACTTC
once	TRBV18	.	TRBJ1-4	CASSPRDEKLFF	TGTGCCAGCTCACCACGGGATGAAAAACTGTTTTTT
.	TRBV27	.	TRBJ1-5	CASRKRSSNQPQHF	TGTGCCAGCCGTAAGCGTTCTAGCAATCAGCCCCAGCATTTT
.	TRBV12-5	.	TRBJ2-7	CASTGGPGSYEQYF	TGTGCTAGCACCGGAGGGCCCGGTTCCTACGAGCAGTACTTC
many	TRBV6-5	.	TRBJ2-7	CASFLSYEQYF	TGTGCCAGCTTTTTAAGCTACGAGCAGTACTTC
few	TRBV30	.	TRBJ2-5	CASAGVFQETQYF	TGTGCCTCGGCCGGTGTTTTCCAAGAGACCCAGTACTTC
.	TRBV29-1	.	TRBJ1-2	CSVGTGGYTF	TGCAGCGTGGGGACCGGGGGCTACACCTTC
.	TRBV20-1	.	TRBJ2-1	CSSGGGDYNEQFF	TGCAGTTCGGGGGGCGGAGACTACAATGAGCAGTTCTTC
.	TRBV20-1	TRBD2	TRBJ2-5	CSASSGSRETQYF	TGCAGTGCCTCGAGCGGGAGCCGAGAGACCCAGTACTTC
.	TRBV3-1	TRBD2	TRBJ2-7	CASSQGPGLVAYEQYF	TGTGCCAGCAGCCAAGGTCCGGGACTAGTCGCCTACGAGCAGTACTTC
.	TRBV20-1	TRBD1	TRBJ1-5	CSATGTGGTNSNQPQHF	TGCAGTGCGACCGGGACAGGAGGTACAAATAGCAATCAGCCCCAGCATTTT
.	TRBV18	TRBD1	TRBJ2-1	CASSSPGQGASHEQFF	TGTGCCAGCTCATCTCCGGGACAGGGGGCTAGCCATGAGCAGTTCTTC
.	TRBV10-3	TRBD2	TRBJ2-1	CAISGTSGRDNEQFF	TGTGCCATCAGTGGGACTAGCGGGAGAGACAATGAGCAGTTCTTC
.	TRBV27	TRBD2	TRBJ2-7	CASSLAETYNEQYF	TGTGCCAGCAGTCTAGCGGAAACGTACAATGAGCAGTACTTC
.	TRBV5-5	.	TRBJ1-2	CASTSVEGYTF	TGTGCCAGCACCTCAGTGGAGGGCTACACCTTC
.	TRBV5-5	.	TRBJ2-1	CASSLVVARDNEQFF	TGTGCCAGCAGCTTGGTAGTGGCCAGGGACAATGAGCAGTTCTTC
.	TRBV7-9	.	TRBJ2-5	CASSIASGQVETQYF	TGTGCCAGCAGCATAGCCTCAGGGCAAGTGGAGACCCAGTACTTC
.	TRBV20-1	.	TRBJ2-1	CSAPTDYNEQFF	TGCAGTGCTCCGACAGATTACAATGAGCAGTTCTTC
many	TRBV11-2	.	TRBJ2-7	CASSLGPEQYF	TGTGCCAGCAGCTTAGGGCCGGAGCAGTACTTC
few	TRBV7-2	TRBD1	TRBJ2-7	CASSLEGAGGRSSYEQYF	TGTGCCAGCAGCTTAGAAGGGGCAGGGGGTCGGAGCTCCTACGAGCAGTACTTC
.	TRBV6-4	.	TRBJ2-2	CASSAEAPGELFF	TGTGCCAGCAGTGCTGAGGCCCCCGGGGAGCTGTTTTTT
.	TRBV20-1	TRBD1	TRBJ1-5	CSATPQGQPQHF	TGCAGTGCTACTCCACAGGGGCAGCCCCAGCATTTT
.	TRBV6-1	.	TRBJ2-3	CASSEVRDSTDTQYF	TGTGCCAGCAGTGAAGTCCGGGACAGCACAGATACGCAGTATTTT
.	TRBV28	.	TRBJ2-7	CASSLKWEQYF	TGTGCCAGCAGTTTAAAGTGGGAGCAGTACTTC
.	TRBV30	TRBD2	TRBJ2-1	CACGLAGAVREQFF	TGTGCCTGCGGACTAGCGGGAGCCGTACGTGAGCAGTTCTTC
few	TRBV20-1	TRBD1	TRBJ2-1	CSADRDRGNEQFF	TGCAGTGCTGACCGGGACAGGGGTAATGAGCAGTTCTTC
few	TRBV12-3/TRBV12-4	.	TRBJ1-3	CASSLSGGNTIYF	TGTGCCAGCAGTTTGAGCGGCGGAAACACCATATATTTT
.	TRBV27	.	TRBJ1-2	CASSLSFRDEKGYTF	TGTGCCAGCAGTTTATCGTTCAGGGACGAGAAGGGCTACACCTTC
few	TRBV2	.	TRBJ2-7	CASSAVGRDEQYF	TGTGCCAGCAGCGCGGTAGGGCGCGACGAGCAGTACTTC
few	TRBV18	.	TRBJ2-5	CASSPPPPIQETQYF	TGTGCCAGCTCACCACCTCCCCCAATACAAGAGACCCAGTACTTC
.	TRBV6-2/TRBV6-3	TRBD1	TRBJ1-2	CASSYASGQGAYGYTF	TGTGCCAGCAGTTACGCCTCGGGACAGGGAGCCTATGGCTACACCTTC
many	TRBV28	TRBD1	TRBJ2-5	CASSAQGDKETQYF	TGTGCCAGCAGTGCTCAGGGGGATAAAGAGACCCAGTACTTC
.	TRBV27	.	TRBJ1-4	CARSLVSERNEKLFF	TGTGCCCGCAGTTTGGTGTCTGAACGTAATGAAAAACTGTTTTTT
.	TRBV27	.	TRBJ2-2	CASSSQVGELFF	TGTGCCAGCAGTAGCCAGGTCGGGGAGCTGTTTTTT
.	TRBV5-1	.	TRBJ1-6	CASRLGVSPPHF	TGCGCCAGCAGACTAGGGGTTTCACCCCCCCACTTT
.	TRBV6-2/TRBV6-3	TRBD1	TRBJ1-2	CASRLRGPLDYGYTF	TGTGCCAGCAGACTCAGGGGGCCTCTTGACTATGGCTACACCTTC
.	TRBV24-1	.	TRBJ2-3	CATSDRQGPSTDTQYF	TGTGCCACCAGTGATCGCCAGGGACCTAGCACAGATACGCAGTATTTT
.	TRBV7-8	.	TRBJ2-7	CAGSLSTSNYEQYF	TGTGCCGGCAGCTTAAGTACTAGCAACTACGAGCAGTACTTC
.	TRBV12-3/TRBV12-4	.	TRBJ1-4	CASSPGSQGSGEKLFF	TGTGCCAGCAGCCCAGGCAGTCAGGGGTCGGGGGAAAAACTGTTTTTT
.	TRBV12-3/TRBV12-4	TRBD2	TRBJ2-3	CASSYTPRASGGTDTQYF	TGTGCCAGCAGCTACACGCCCCGGGCTAGCGGGGGCACAGATACGCAGTATTTT
.	TRBV5-1	.	TRBJ2-6	CASSPRTASGANVLTF	TGCGCCAGCAGCCCCAGGACAGCCTCTGGGGCCAACGTCCTGACTTTC
once	TRBV29-1	.	TRBJ2-1	CSVQTASYNEQFF	TGCAGCGTTCAGACAGCCTCCTACAATGAGCAGTTCTTC
.	TRBV6-1	TRBD2	TRBJ2-5	CASIPLGGERQETQYF	TGTGCCAGCATCCCCCTGGGGGGGGAGAGACAAGAGACCCAGTACTTC
.	TRBV28	TRBD1	TRBJ2-7	CASRPGTGLLAQYF	TGTGCCAGCAGACCCGGGACAGGGCTCTTGGCCCAGTACTTC
.	TRBV27	.	TRBJ2-1	CASSPTGGYFTYNEQFF	TGTGCCAGCAGTCCAACTGGGGGCTACTTCACCTACAATGAGCAGTTCTTC
few	TRBV6-5	.	TRBJ1-2	CASSYSQSVTYGYTF	TGTGCCAGCAGTTACTCACAGAGTGTTACCTATGGCTACACCTTC
.	TRBV27	.	TRBJ1-1	CASSPGIFITEAFF	TGTGCCAGCAGTCCCGGGATATTTATCACTGAAGCTTTCTTT
.	TRBV6-2/TRBV6-3	.	TRBJ1-2	CASGPTIIEYGYTF	TGTGCCAGCGGCCCCACAATAATCGAGTATGGCTACACCTTC
.	TRBV20-1	TRBD1	TRBJ2-5	CSARDTPGQGNNEQYF	TGCAGTGCTCGAGATACTCCGGGACAGGGAAACAATGAGCAGTACTTC
.	TRBV11-1	TRBD2	TRBJ2-1	CASSFTGTRRHEQFF	TGTGCCAGCAGCTTTACCGGGACTAGAAGGCATGAGCAGTTCTTC
.	TRBV12-3/TRBV12-4	.	TRBJ1-2	CASSFRWQVYGYTF	TGTGCCAGCAGTTTCCGATGGCAGGTCTATGGCTACACCTTC
.	TRBV20-1	.	TRBJ2-7	CSAPGLARYEQYF	TGCAGTGCCCCCGGACTCGCTAGGTACGAGCAGTACTTC
many	TRBV4-2	.	TRBJ1-1	CASSPTPPEAFF	TGTGCCAGCAGCCCTACCCCCCCTGAAGCTTTCTTT